This T cell receptor beta chain was captured in a study of blood T cell repertoires in COVID-19. Study at large: Samples came from the United States, Italy and Spain, spanning acute and convalescent COVID-19.

Measured with immunoSEQ multiplex PCR; TCRdb has only the in-frame clones, and not every one. Among some 48,000 clones, 93% were seen once, and the ten largest hold roughly 1%. With 2 bases clipped from V and 9 bases from J, the junction kept 12 bases outside the gene matches. Germline lookup yields CDR1 KGHDR and CDR2 SFDVKD. The length of the CDR3 is 17 residues. This TCR was sampled from a man in his sixties with COVID-19, enrolled during active disease. Sequenced input: peripheral blood. The chain uses TRBV24-1 and TRBJ2-1, with 10 bases lining up with TRBD2. CDR3: CATSDSSGRGGFGEQFF. Here the CDR3 DNA reads TGTGCCACCAGTGATTCAAGCGGGAGGGGGGGGTTTGGTGAGCAGTTCTTC.